The rows below give T cell receptor beta chains drawn from one sample of a study of beta chain features in type 1 diabetes. Assay: immunoSEQ multiplex PCR; the TCRdb copy retains only in-frame clones and omits some. The sample has 430,000 or so clones; over 10% are singletons. The sample taken for sequencing was naive CD4+ T cells from blood. These receptor sequences come from a woman between 18 and 29 years old in good health. Both conserved end residues are part of each CDR3. The D gene is left open where the match is weak. Clone size is stated in some rows and not others, as once, few, many or a class when expanded.

abundance	v_gene	d_gene	len	j_gene	CDR3nt	CDR3aa
-	TRBV25-1	-	11	TRBJ2-2	TGTGCCAGCGCACGGGGCGGGGAGCTGTTTTTT	CASARGGELFF
-	TRBV11-3	TRBD2	13	TRBJ2-5	TGTGCCAGCAGCCCGGGGGGACTAGTTGAACCCAACTTC	CASSPGGLVEPNF
few	TRBV28	-	15	TRBJ2-5	TGTGCCAGCAGTTCGATTAGGACGGAGTTACGGACCCAGTACTTC	CASSSIRTELRTQYF
once	TRBV5-1	TRBD1	16	TRBJ2-1	TGCGCCAGCAGCTTCAGGGGGACCACAATATACAATGAGCAGTTCTTC	CASSFRGTTIYNEQFF
few	TRBV4-3	-	16	TRBJ2-2	TGCGCCAGCAGCCGAACAGAGCTCCCGGGCACCGGGGAGCTGTTTTTT	CASSRTELPGTGELFF
-	TRBV7-9	TRBD1	17	TRBJ1-6	TGTGCCAGCAGCCCCCGGGACAGGAGCTCCTATAATTCACCCCTCCACTTT	CASSPRDRSSYNSPLHF
few	TRBV5-1	TRBD2	14	TRBJ2-3	TGCGCCAGCCGCCCTAGCGGGGTTTCAGATACGCAGTATTTT	CASRPSGVSDTQYF
-	TRBV12-2	-	14	TRBJ2-1	TGTGCAAGTCGCTTATCCGACGGGAACAATGAGCAGTTCTTC	CASRLSDGNNEQFF
-	TRBV7-9	-	13	TRBJ1-1	TGTGCCAGCAGCTTGCAGGGGTCCACTGAAGCTTTCTTT	CASSLQGSTEAFF
-	TRBV4-2	-	16	TRBJ1-1	TGTGCCAGCAGCCAAGTGGGGACTCCCGGGGGAACTGAAGCTTTCTTT	CASSQVGTPGGTEAFF
-	TRBV2	-	16	TRBJ2-1	TGTGCCAGCAGTGAAAGGGGGACCTTAATTACAAATGAGCAGTTCTTC	CASSERGTLITNEQFF
-	TRBV18	-	14	TRBJ2-5	TGTGCCAGCTCACCGAGGGCAGAACAAGAGACCCAGTACTTC	CASSPRAEQETQYF
few	TRBV6-4	-	13	TRBJ2-3	TGTGCCAGCAGCATGAGCTTACCAGATACGCAGTATTTT	CASSMSLPDTQYF
-	TRBV5-1	TRBD1	14	TRBJ2-5	TGCGCCAGCAGCTCGACAGGGACCCAAGAGACCCAGTACTTC	CASSSTGTQETQYF
few	TRBV4-2	-	14	TRBJ2-5	TGTGCCAGCAGCCAAGAGGGGGCTCAAGAGACCCAGTACTTC	CASSQEGAQETQYF
few	TRBV30	-	13	TRBJ1-1	TGTGCCTGGAGTGGTCAGGTGAACACTGAAGCTTTCTTT	CAWSGQVNTEAFF